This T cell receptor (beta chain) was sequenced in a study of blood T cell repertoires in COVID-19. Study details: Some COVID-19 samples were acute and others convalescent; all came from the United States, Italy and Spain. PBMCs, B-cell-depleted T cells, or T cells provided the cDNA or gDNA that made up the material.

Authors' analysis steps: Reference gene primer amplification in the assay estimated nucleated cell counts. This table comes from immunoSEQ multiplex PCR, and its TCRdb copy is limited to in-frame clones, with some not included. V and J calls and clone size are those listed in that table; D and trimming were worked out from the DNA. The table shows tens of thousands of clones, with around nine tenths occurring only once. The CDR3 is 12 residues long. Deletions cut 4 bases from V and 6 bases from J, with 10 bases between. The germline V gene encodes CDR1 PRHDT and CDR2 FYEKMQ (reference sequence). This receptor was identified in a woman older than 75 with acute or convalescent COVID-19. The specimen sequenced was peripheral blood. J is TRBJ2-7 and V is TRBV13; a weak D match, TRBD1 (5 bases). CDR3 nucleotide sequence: TGTGCCAGCAGCTACCCAAGGGGCGAGCAGTACTTC. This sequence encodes CASSYPRGEQYF.